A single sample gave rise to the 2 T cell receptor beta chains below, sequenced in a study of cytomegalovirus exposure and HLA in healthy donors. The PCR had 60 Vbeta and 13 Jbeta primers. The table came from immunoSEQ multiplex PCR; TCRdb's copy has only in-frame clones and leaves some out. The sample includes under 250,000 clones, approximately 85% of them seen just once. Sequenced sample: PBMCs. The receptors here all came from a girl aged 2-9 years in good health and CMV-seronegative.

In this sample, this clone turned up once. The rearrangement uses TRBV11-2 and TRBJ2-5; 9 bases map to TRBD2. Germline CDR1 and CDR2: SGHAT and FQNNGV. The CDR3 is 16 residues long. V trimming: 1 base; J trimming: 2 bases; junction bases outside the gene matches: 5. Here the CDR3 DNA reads TGTGCCAGCAGCTTAGGGGCGGCGGGGGGGCAAGAGACCCAGTACTTC. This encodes CASSLGAAGGQETQYF.

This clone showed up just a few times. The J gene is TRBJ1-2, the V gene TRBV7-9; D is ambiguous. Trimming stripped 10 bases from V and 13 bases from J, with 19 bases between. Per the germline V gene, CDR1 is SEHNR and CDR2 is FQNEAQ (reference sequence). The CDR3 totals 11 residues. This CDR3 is CATSKEVLITF. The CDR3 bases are TGTGCCACCTCAAAAGAGGTCTTAATCACCTTC.